This TCR beta chain was found in a study of T cells in Graves' hyperthyroidism and ophthalmopathy. There are 15 residues in the CDR3. Germline CDR1 reads ENHRY; CDR2 reads SYGVKD. After removal of 2 bases from V and 0 bases from J, the junction contained 0 bases not matched to a gene. TCR beta CDR3 region amplification was performed from RNA transcripts. First-round RT-PCR targeting the TCR CDR3 was performed with the HTBI primer set. TCRdb recomputed calls from the multiplex PCR reads with MiXCR, one row per CDR3 protein. Of approximately 360,000 distinct CDR3 sequences in the sample, around a sixth are singletons; the top ten hold 25% to 30%. It was at first hyperthyroidism diagnosis, before any ophthalmopathy symptoms, that the blood sample was taken. Each 10 ml fresh peripheral blood draw supplied the PBMCs. Study findings and constraints: Among clonotypes expanded in thyroid above 0.001, most were also found in blood.

As concerns this clonotype: Its target is not known.

J is TRBJ2-2 and V is TRBV10-3, with 7 bases identical to TRBD1. The sequenced material came from blood. This receptor was taken from a woman aged 18-29 years with Graves' hyperthyroidism that later progressed to Graves' ophthalmopathy. The CDR3 loop reads CAISETGANTGELFF. DNA of the CDR3: TGTGCCATCAGTGAGACAGGGGCGAACACCGGGGAGCTGTTTTTT.